Listed below are T cell receptor beta chains from one sample, sequenced in a study of blood T cell repertoires in COVID-19. The assay was immunoSEQ multiplex PCR, and TCRdb's table has in-frame clones only and misses some. The sample holds roughly 30,000 clones, more than 75% seen once. Material: peripheral blood. All receptors come from a woman in her fifties or sixties with acute or convalescent COVID-19. The CDR3 runs from the conserved cysteine through the conserved F or W. D genes are given only for firm matches. Clone size is given for some rows only: seen once, a few or many times, or a class if the clone is expanded.

V gene	D gene	clone size	CDR3 length	J gene	CDR3 protein	CDR3 DNA
TRBV19	TRBD1	.	14	TRBJ1-2	CASSTATGAPYYTF	TGTGCCAGTAGTACCGCAACAGGGGCGCCTTACTACACCTTC
TRBV5-1	.	.	14	TRBJ1-2	CASSLGQNNYGYTF	TGCGCCAGCAGCTTGGGACAGAATAACTATGGCTACACCTTC
TRBV28	.	.	14	TRBJ2-6	CASSTPQGANVLTF	TGTGCCAGCAGTACACCGCAGGGGGCCAACGTCCTGACTTTC
TRBV18	.	few	12	TRBJ1-2	CASSRQNYGYTF	TGTGCCAGCTCACGGCAGAACTATGGCTACACCTTC
TRBV20-1	.	.	15	TRBJ1-1	CSASKGGVMNTEAFF	TGCAGTGCTAGTAAAGGGGGGGTAATGAACACTGAAGCTTTCTTT
TRBV10-3	.	.	15	TRBJ2-2	CAISDGDSITGELFF	TGTGCCATCAGTGATGGGGACTCGATTACCGGGGAGCTGTTTTTT
TRBV7-2	TRBD2	.	15	TRBJ2-1	CASSFASGGAYEQFF	TGTGCCAGCAGCTTTGCTAGCGGGGGGGCCTATGAGCAGTTCTTC
TRBV6-5	.	.	12	TRBJ2-7	CASSPVGYEQYF	TGTGCCAGCAGTCCGGTCGGCTACGAGCAGTACTTC
TRBV3-1/TRBV3-2	TRBD1	.	17	TRBJ1-2	CASSQSTGGISQKSYTF	TGTGCCAGCAGCCAATCCACAGGGGGGATAAGTCAGAAAAGCTACACCTTC
TRBV5-5	TRBD2	few	15	TRBJ2-3	CASSPRDYRTDTQYF	TGTGCCAGCAGCCCTAGGGACTACCGCACAGATACGCAGTATTTT
TRBV6-1	.	.	14	TRBJ2-1	CASSEAGANNEQFF	TGTGCCAGCAGTGAGGCTGGGGCGAACAATGAGCAGTTCTTC
TRBV19	TRBD1	.	17	TRBJ1-2	CASSTIYVDREPDGYTF	TGTGCCAGTAGCACTATCTACGTCGACAGGGAGCCAGATGGCTACACCTTC
TRBV19	TRBD2	.	14	TRBJ2-7	CASNPRGDSYEQYF	TGTGCCAGTAATCCTCGGGGGGACTCCTACGAGCAGTACTTC
TRBV6-1	TRBD1	.	18	TRBJ2-3	CASSENGMGTAYTDTQYF	TGTGCCAGCAGTGAAAACGGTATGGGGACAGCCTACACAGATACGCAGTATTTT
TRBV7-8	.	.	12	TRBJ1-1	CASSLVKGEAFF	TGTGCCAGCAGCTTAGTGAAGGGGGAAGCTTTCTTT
TRBV30	.	.	12	TRBJ2-5	CAWSYTQGGQYF	TGTGCCTGGAGTTACACTCAGGGGGGCCAGTACTTC
TRBV19	.	.	13	TRBJ2-7	CASSISGGDEQYF	TGTGCCAGTAGTATATCGGGGGGCGATGAGCAGTACTTC
TRBV5-1	TRBD1	.	15	TRBJ1-5	CASSETGGSNQPQHF	TGCGCCAGCAGCGAGACAGGGGGGAGCAATCAGCCCCAGCATTTT
TRBV2	.	.	14	TRBJ1-4	CASSEVRANEKLFF	TGTGCCAGCAGTGAAGTGAGGGCTAATGAAAAACTGTTTTTT
TRBV16	.	.	13	TRBJ1-5	CASSQGAEQPQHF	TGTGCCAGCAGCCAGGGGGCTGAGCAGCCCCAGCATTTT
TRBV4-1	.	.	15	TRBJ1-6	CASSQGGRVDSPLHF	TGCGCCAGCAGCCAAGGCGGAAGAGTCGATTCACCCCTCCACTTT
TRBV5-5	TRBD1	.	13	TRBJ2-3	CASGQGDVDTQYF	TGTGCCAGCGGTCAGGGGGATGTCGATACGCAGTATTTT
TRBV30	.	once	15	TRBJ2-7	CAWSEGAAALSEQYF	TGTGCCTGGAGTGAAGGGGCCGCGGCCCTCTCCGAGCAGTACTTC
TRBV5-1	TRBD2	few	16	TRBJ2-2	CASSSGLAGGMRELFF	TGCGCCAGCAGCTCCGGACTAGCGGGGGGGATGCGGGAGCTGTTTTTT
TRBV5-1	.	.	14	TRBJ1-2	CASSLGQAIYGYTF	TGCGCCAGCAGCTTGGGACAGGCAATCTATGGCTACACCTTC
TRBV30	.	.	15	TRBJ1-5	CAWRPEGLWGQPQHF	TGTGCCTGGAGACCCGAGGGATTATGGGGTCAGCCCCAGCATTTT
TRBV18	.	.	13	TRBJ1-1	CASSPEMRAEAFF	TGTGCCAGCTCACCAGAGATGAGGGCTGAAGCTTTCTTT
TRBV29-1	TRBD2	once	14	TRBJ2-3	CSVGPGGSADTQYF	TGCAGCGTCGGTCCGGGGGGGAGCGCAGATACGCAGTATTTT
TRBV5-1	.	few	15	TRBJ2-7	CASSLEYGTIYEQYF	TGCGCCAGCAGCTTGGAGTACGGGACAATCTACGAGCAGTACTTC
TRBV28	.	.	14	TRBJ1-1	CASSKQEMNTEAFF	TGTGCCAGCAGTAAACAGGAGATGAACACTGAAGCTTTCTTT
TRBV7-3	.	.	14	TRBJ1-2	CASSLTGQGYGYTF	TGTGCCAGCAGCTTAACAGGGCAGGGTTATGGCTACACCTTC